This T cell receptor (beta chain) derives from a study of shared T cell receptors in the human thymus. Sequenced by immunoSEQ multiplex PCR; TCRdb stores in-frame clones only, minus some. The repertoire holds hundreds of thousands of clones, with more than 75% as singletons. The CDR3 is 15 residues long. Trimming took 7 bases from V and 2 from J, leaving 18 bases between them. CDR1 SGHTA and CDR2 FQGNSA come from the germline V gene. This same sample was also taken into another study, of human thymus T cells.

The specimen sequenced was thymocytes. The origin of this receptor is a boy younger than two with a congenital heart defect. The chain has TRBV7-2 and TRBJ2-7; weak D call: TRBD2 (6 bases). The CDR3 DNA reads as TGTGCCAGCAACCCGTTAGCGGTACCCCCCTACGAGCAGTACTTC. Translating gives CASNPLAVPPYEQYF.